This TCR beta chain is from a study of T cell repertoires in cytomegalovirus infection. The germline V gene has CDR1 DFQATT and CDR2 SNEGSKA (reference sequence). Trimming shortened V by 7 bases and J by 4 bases, and 17 bases separated the two germline ends. The CDR3 is 13 amino acids. This clonotype has ten or more counts. TCRdb reprocessed the reads with MiXCR, giving one entry per CDR3 protein. The table includes hundreds of thousands of distinct CDR3 sequences, 15% to 20% detected once. This clonotype was obtained from a human donor in good health (CMV status not recorded). Some clones in this sample may be carry-over from other donors' samples. This chain uses TRBV20-1 with TRBJ2-7; unclear D gene. The specimen sequenced was PBMCs. CDR3 coding DNA: TGCAGTGGCCTTGTGTCTACGGGTTACGAGCAGTACTTC. Amino acid sequence: CSGLVSTGYEQYF.